This entry features one TCR beta chain sequence. Its antigen remains unidentified. These data are taken from a study of PD-1 blockade in classical Hodgkin lymphoma. General observations from the study: Patients with a complete response exhibited baseline diversity comparable to newly diagnosed patients.

The CDR3 spans 15 residues. Germline CDR1 is SGHNT and CDR2 is YYREEE (reference sequence). With 6 bases clipped from V and 1 base from J, the junction kept 5 bases outside the gene matches. Sequenced by immunoSEQ multiplex PCR; TCRdb stores in-frame clones only, minus some. Here the sample spans more than 20,000 clones, around 84% being singletons. Autologous stem cell transplantation was followed by relapse in every patient, and brentuximab vedotin exposure varied. The clonotype comes from a human donor with classical Hodgkin lymphoma. The rearrangement uses TRBV5-4 and TRBJ2-2; 8 bases match TRBD2. The material sequenced was peripheral blood mononuclear cells (PBMCs), taken at baseline. In DNA form, the CDR3 reads TGTGCCAGCACTTGGACTAGCCAGAACACCGGGGAGCTGTTTTTT. Its protein is CASTWTSQNTGELFF.